These 25 T cell receptor beta chains share one sample of origin, sequenced in a study of CD8+CD57+ T cells in acquired aplastic anemia. Researchers used genomic DNA as the template to profile TCR beta VDJ and CDR3. TCRdb re-derived calls from the reads in MiXCR, one entry per CDR3 protein. The sample has under 350,000 distinct CDR3 sequences; roughly 61% are singletons. CD8+CD57+ cell expansion, shown by flow cytometry, had occurred in the patients selected for sequencing. Sequenced input: sorted CD4+, CD8+, or CD8+CD57+ T cells (not recorded which) from PBMCs. These receptors were taken from a human donor with aplastic anemia.

The chain uses TRBV6-5 and TRBJ2-7; 10 nucleotides align to TRBD1. The CDR3 is made up of 15 amino acids. Trimming removed 8 bases from V and 0 bases from J; junction bases left unmatched: 7. Germline V gene sequence: CDR1 MNHEY, CDR2 SVGAGI. The CDR3 reads CASQAGTGDSYEQYF. In DNA, the CDR3 is TGTGCCAGCCAAGCAGGGACAGGGGACTCCTACGAGCAGTACTTC.

In its sample, this clonotype was seen once. This chain uses TRBV9 with TRBJ2-7; 8 bases are shared with TRBD2. Germline V gene data show CDR1 as SGDLS and CDR2 as YYNGEE. The V and J ends lost 6 bases and 5 bases, in that order; junction bases with no gene match: 13. The CDR3 extends over 15 amino acids. The CDR3 region is CASTEGTSFTNEQYF. The CDR3 DNA follows: TGTGCCAGCACCGAGGGGACTAGTTTTACCAACGAGCAGTACTTC.

There are many counts of this clonotype. V is TRBV19 and J is TRBJ1-2, with 8 bases lining up with TRBD1. With 9 bases clipped from V and 2 bases from J, the junction kept 8 bases outside the gene matches. The CDR3 spans 14 residues. CDR1 is LNHDA, CDR2 SQIVND, per germline (reference sequence). CDR3: CASSGDRWNYGYTF. The CDR3, as DNA: TGTGCCAGCAGCGGGGACAGGTGGAACTATGGCTACACCTTC.

The CDR3 sequence: CASSPRSSQNTGELFF. The CDR3 DNA reads TGCGCCAGCAGCCCGCGTTCAAGTCAGAACACCGGGGAGCTGTTTTTT. This chain connects TRBV5-1 to TRBJ2-2, with unresolved D. Trimming shortened V by 4 bases and J by 1 base, and 14 bases separated the two germline ends. This CDR3 is 16 amino acids long. Germline V gene data show CDR1 as SGHRS and CDR2 as YFSETQ.

The chain couples TRBV7-9 to TRBJ2-3, with D perhaps assigned TRBD1 or TRBD2 (6 bases each). With 0 bases removed from V and 3 bases from J, the gap between germline ends came to 13 bases. The CDR3 has 16 amino acids. The V gene's germline CDR1 is SEHNR and CDR2 FQNEAQ (reference sequence). As DNA, the CDR3 is TGTGCCAGCAGCTTAGCAGAGGGGGGCTCGACAGATACGCAGTATTTT. This sequence encodes CASSLAEGGSTDTQYF. Full variable domain (rest looked up from reference TRBV7-9 and TRBJ2-3): DTGVSQNPRHKITKRGQNVTFRCDPISEHNRLYWYRQTLGQGPEFLTYFQNEAQLEKSRLLSDRFSAERPKGSFSTLEIQRTEQGDSAMYLCASSLAEGGSTDTQYFGPGTRLTVL.

The chain is built from TRBV10-3 and TRBJ1-1; D ambiguous. The V end was cut by 2 bases, the J end by 1 base, with 8 bases between. The CDR3 covers 14 residues. From germline, CDR1 is ENHRY and CDR2 SYGVKD. CDR3 loop: CAISEPKGNTEAFF. In DNA, the CDR3 is TGTGCCATCAGTGAGCCGAAAGGGAACACTGAAGCTTTCTTT.

This clonotype appeared a few times. The chain has TRBV24-1 and TRBJ2-5; TRBD1 matches at 11 bases. The V gene's germline CDR1 is KGHDR and CDR2 SFDVKD. This CDR3 region has 16 residues. Losses at the gene ends were 1 base for V and 3 bases for J; bases not matched to a gene: 3. The CDR3 DNA follows: TGTGCCACCAGTGATTTAGGACAGGGGGCGGAAGAGACCCAGTACTTC. Translating gives CATSDLGQGAEETQYF.

This clonotype was picked up many times. This chain joins TRBV20-1 and TRBJ2-1, with D tentatively TRBD1 or TRBD2 (5 bases each). Trimming left V 6 bases short and J 10 bases short, with 16 bases between. Per germline, CDR1 DFQATT and CDR2 SNEGSKA (reference sequence). There are 12 residues in the CDR3. CDR3 sequence (DNA): TGCAGTGCCCCTGAAGAGGGGCTGGAGCAGTTCTTC. Its translation is CSAPEEGLEQFF.

This rearrangement joins TRBV7-9 to TRBJ1-2; TRBD1 matches at 8 bases. V was pared by 3 bases and J by 2 bases, with 5 bases of the junction left unmatched. Germline CDR1 and CDR2: SEHNR and FQNEAQ (reference sequence). CDR3 length: 15 amino acids. The CDR3 spells CASSFVGQGNYGYTF. The CDR3 bases are TGTGCCAGCAGCTTTGTTGGACAGGGAAACTATGGCTACACCTTC.

CDR3 amino acids: CASSILAGGDNEQFF. DNA of the CDR3: TGTGCCAGTAGTATACTAGCGGGAGGGGACAATGAGCAGTTCTTC. V gene TRBV19 combines with J gene TRBJ2-1, with 12 bases fitting TRBD2. The CDR3 spans 15 residues. CDR1 is LNHDA and CDR2 is SQIVND in the germline V gene (reference sequence). After removal of 2 bases from V and 5 bases from J, the junction contained 1 base not matched to a gene. Supplemented by reference TRBV19 and TRBJ2-1, the full variable domain reads DGGITQSPKYLFRKEGQNVTLSCEQNLNHDAMYWYRQDPGQGLRLIYYSQIVNDFQKGDIAEGYSVSREKKESFPLTVTSAQKNPTAFYLCASSILAGGDNEQFFGPGTRLTVL.

There are many counts of this clonotype. The chain joins TRBV5-1 to TRBJ2-7; 7 positions agree with TRBD2. V lost 5 bases to trimming and J lost 1 base; unmatched junction nucleotides: 9. Germline V CDR1 and CDR2: SGHRS, YFSETQ. The CDR3 totals 15 residues. This chain's CDR3 is CASRLGASGSYEQYF. CDR3 DNA sequence: TGCGCCAGCAGACTTGGGGCTAGCGGTTCCTACGAGCAGTACTTC.

The gene calls are TRBV7-7 and TRBJ2-2, with D unclear. The CDR3 extends over 14 amino acids. V was clipped by 6 bases and J by 0 bases, with 8 bases between them. Germline lookup yields CDR1 SSHAT and CDR2 FNYEAQ (reference sequence). As DNA, the CDR3 is TGTGCCAGCAGGGACGCAACGAACACCGGGGAGCTGTTTTTT. It translates to CASRDATNTGELFF.

The J gene is TRBJ2-7, the V gene TRBV7-9, with 8 bases matching TRBD2. After removal of 4 bases from V and 5 bases from J, the junction contained 10 bases not matched to a gene. CDR3 length: 15 residues. CDR1 and CDR2 from the germline V gene are SEHNR and FQNEAQ (reference sequence). CDR3 region: CASSSAGTSHNEQYF. The DNA of the CDR3 is TGTGCCAGCAGCTCGGCCGGGACTAGTCATAACGAGCAGTACTTC.

The chain carries TRBV5-1 and TRBJ2-3; D possibly uses TRBD1 or TRBD2 (8 bases each). Trimming removed 4 bases from V and 1 base from J, with 16 bases in between. Germline CDR1 reads SGHRS; CDR2 reads YFSETQ. This CDR3 region has 16 residues. The CDR3 nucleotides read TGCGCCAGCAGCCTATTAGCGGGACAGGGCACAGATACGCAGTATTTT. It yields the protein CASSLLAGQGTDTQYF. Supplemented by reference TRBV5-1 and TRBJ2-3, the full variable domain reads KAGVTQTPRYLIKTRGQQVTLSCSPISGHRSVSWYQQTPGQGLQFLFEYFSETQRNKGNFPGRFSGRQFSNSRSEMNVSTLELGDSALYLCASSLLAGQGTDTQYFGPGTRLTVL.

The chain recombines TRBV20-1 with TRBJ2-5; D could derive from TRBD1 or TRBD2 (6 bases each). Germline loops: CDR1 DFQATT, CDR2 SNEGSKA (reference sequence). CDR3 size: 14 residues. V was trimmed by 5 bases and J by 4 bases, leaving 17 bases between them. The CDR3 loop reads CSAFRPGAGETQYF. In nucleotides, the CDR3 is TGCAGTGCTTTTCGACCGGGGGCAGGAGAGACCCAGTACTTC.

The chain employs TRBV12-3 or TRBV12-4 and TRBJ1-1, with D unresolved. The germline V and J ends were trimmed by 1 base and 1 base, with 13 bases remaining between them. This CDR3 region has 16 residues. This CDR3 is CASSLDLYGANTEAFF. Written as DNA, the CDR3 is TGTGCCAGCAGTTTAGATCTCTACGGAGCGAACACTGAAGCTTTCTTT.

This clonotype was seen only a few times. This chain connects TRBV20-1 to TRBJ2-3; 9 bases are shared with TRBD2. J was trimmed by 5 bases and V by 6 bases; bases with no gene match: 9. The germline CDR1 and CDR2 sequences are DFQATT and SNEGSKA (reference sequence). This CDR3 is 14 amino acids long. The CDR3 here is CSARERGVEDTQYF. CDR3 nucleotides: TGCAGTGCCCGAGAGCGGGGGGTAGAAGATACGCAGTATTTT.

V usage is TRBV7-2 and J usage is TRBJ2-3; the D gene is possibly TRBD1 (5 bases). The CDR3 runs 16 residues. CDR1 and CDR2 from the germline V gene are SGHTA and FQGNSA. V lost 5 bases and J lost 1, with 16 bases in between. The CDR3 loop reads CASSPSVGARTDTQYF. In DNA, the CDR3 is TGTGCCAGCAGCCCCTCGGTAGGGGCACGCACAGATACGCAGTATTTT.

This clonotype was counted only a few times. The chain is built from TRBV20-1 and TRBJ1-1, with TRBD1 as a possible D gene (5 bases). V was pared by 5 bases and J by 0 bases, with 10 bases between. The germline V gene encodes CDR1 DFQATT and CDR2 SNEGSKA (reference sequence). This CDR3 contains 13 residues. DNA of the CDR3: TGCAGTGCTGCCGACAGACTGAACACTGAAGCTTTCTTT. Translated, it gives CSAADRLNTEAFF.

V gene TRBV5-5 combines with J gene TRBJ1-1; 9 bases line up with TRBD1. Trimming cost V 2 bases and J 6 bases; bases outside gene matches: 5. This CDR3 has 14 amino acids. From germline, CDR1 is SGHKS and CDR2 YYEKEE (reference sequence). The CDR3 bases are TGTGCCAGCAGCTTTACCGGGACAGGGCCTGAAGCTTTCTTT. Translating gives CASSFTGTGPEAFF.

The chain couples TRBV19 to TRBJ1-2, with D possibly matching TRBD1 (5 bases). Looked up from germline, CDR1 is LNHDA and CDR2 is SQIVND (reference sequence). The CDR3 totals 14 residues. Between the trimmed V and J ends, which lost 5 bases and 7 bases, there was a span of 17 bases. The CDR3 region is CASSPGGVRAGYTF. DNA of the CDR3: TGTGCCAGTAGTCCCGGGGGAGTCCGGGCTGGCTACACCTTC. Full variable domain (rest looked up from reference TRBV19 and TRBJ1-2): DGGITQSPKYLFRKEGQNVTLSCEQNLNHDAMYWYRQDPGQGLRLIYYSQIVNDFQKGDIAEGYSVSREKKESFPLTVTSAQKNPTAFYLCASSPGGVRAGYTFGSGTRLTVV.

This clonotype was detected ten times or more. This rearrangement joins TRBV6-1 to TRBJ1-3, with D unresolved. This CDR3 is 14 amino acids long. Trimming shortened V by 6 bases and J by 4 bases, and 13 bases separated the two germline ends. CDR1 is MNHNS, CDR2 SASEGT, per germline. The CDR3 DNA follows: TGTGCCAGCAGGGTCGCCTCCGGGGGAAACACCATATATTTT. This gives the protein CASRVASGGNTIYF.

This chain uses TRBV2 with TRBJ1-1; TRBD1 agrees at 9 bases. This CDR3 is built from 14 residues. From germline, CDR1 is SNHLY and CDR2 FYNNEI. V gave up 6 bases and J gave up 2 bases; unmatched junction bases: 4. The CDR3 nucleotides read TGTGCCAGCAGAGGACAGGGGCTTAACACTGAAGCTTTCTTT. It translates to CASRGQGLNTEAFF. The full variable domain, its missing parts supplied by reference TRBV2 and TRBJ1-1, is EPEVTQTPSHQVTQMGQEVILRCVPISNHLYFYWYRQILGQKVEFLVSFYNNEISEKSEIFDDQFSVERPDGSNFTLKIRSTKLEDSAMYFCASRGQGLNTEAFFGQGTRLTVV.

This clonotype has a count of ten or more. The chain is built from TRBV6-1 and TRBJ2-1; D could derive from TRBD1 or TRBD2 (6 bases each). The germline CDR1 and CDR2 sequences are MNHNS and SASEGT. The germline V and J ends were trimmed by 0 bases and 6 bases, with 18 bases remaining between them. The CDR3 is 17 residues long. The CDR3 region is CASSEALRGKGGNEQFF. The CDR3, as DNA: TGTGCCAGCAGTGAAGCGCTTCGAGGGAAGGGGGGCAATGAGCAGTTCTTC.

This clonotype turned up a few times. The chain links TRBV20-1 to TRBJ1-1; 9 bases are shared with TRBD1. The CDR3 sequence is 12 residues long. After removal of 2 bases from V and 11 bases from J, the junction contained 6 bases not matched to a gene. Per the germline V gene, CDR1 is DFQATT and CDR2 is SNEGSKA (reference sequence). The CDR3 DNA is TGCAGTGCTAGACATGGGACAGGGAGGGCTTTCTTT. This translates into CSARHGTGRAFF.